This T cell receptor (beta chain) was obtained from a study of shared clonotypes between healthy human individuals. The CDR3 totals 13 residues. J gave up 6 bases and V 6 bases, and 7 bases lay outside the gene matches. Germline V CDR1 and CDR2: SNHLY, FYNNEI. Sequenced by immunoSEQ multiplex PCR; TCRdb stores in-frame clones only, minus some. Of some 2,000,000 clones listed, 95% are singletons. The chain recombines TRBV2 with TRBJ2-7; 8 nucleotides match TRBD2. Source material: naive CD4+ T cells sorted from blood. As for subset: CD45RA+ positively selected. This receptor was obtained from a man aged 18 to 29 in good health. In DNA, the CDR3 is TGTGCCAGCAGGTCCGGGGGGGGCTCCGAGCAGTACTTC. It codes for CASRSGGGSEQYF.